This record concerns one TCR beta chain sequence. Its antigen specificity is not known. This may be a read error, as it is one base from a much larger clone. These data originate in a study of blood T cell repertoires in COVID-19 (TCRdb year 2020). General notes on the study: The collaborator samples originated in the United States, Italy and Spain and spanned the acute and convalescent phases of COVID-19. The prospective study material was composed of cDNA or gDNA derived from T cells, B-cell-depleted T cells, or PBMCs. The dataset comprised deeply sampled blood TCRbeta repertoires from subjects exposed to, actively infected with, or recovered from COVID-19. The repertoires were made available in a free public database intended to serve as a resource for research on the immune response to SARS-CoV-2. Samples came from the ongoing ImmuneRACE study (first 160 participants) plus 1,254 subjects from 6 global collaborators. Nearly every sample came with metadata listing a de-identified subject ID, COVID-19 status, age in years and sex. Where available, HLA class I and class II types were obtained from metadata supplied by the sample provider rather than from assay-based typing.

The investigation overall reported the following: The amount of clinical and demographic metadata varied by source and participant and was provided uncurated.

The immunoSEQ Assay, a bias-controlled multiplex PCR, was used to amplify TCRbeta CDR3 regions from genomic DNA. In the original analysis: The number of nucleated cells in each sample was estimated by amplification of reference gene primers within the assay. Sequence reads were collapsed and filtered to measure the absolute abundance of every unique TCRbeta CDR3 rearrangement. For each sample, productive Simpson clonality was calculated as the square root of Simpson's diversity index across productive rearrangements. TCRdb stores this immuneACCESS table with in-frame sequences only. Part of the clones is absent; in the studies checked, under half of the shortfall reflects unresolved V genes, and no reason is known for the rest. Clone size and V and J calls were adopted from that table, with D and trimming inferred from the DNA. The sample table shows about 140,000 clones, and less than 90% are seen once. 8% to 9% of the sample is held by the ten biggest clonotypes.

At one collaborating source in Seattle, patients were enrolled during active infection and were followed longitudinally through the course of disease. Whole blood was collected in K2EDTA tubes by collaborating institutions according to the institutions' own protocols. For TCRbeta analysis, collaborator samples were shipped as frozen whole blood, as isolated PBMCs, or as DNA extracted from either sample type. Sequences SEHNR (CDR1) and FQNEAQ (CDR2) are obtained from the germline V gene (reference sequence). Including cysteine and phenylalanine, the CDR3 has 11 amino acids. The read is trimmed to its CDR3 DNA, 33 bases read in frame from base 1. V gives up 6 bases and J gives up 5 bases, and the segment between their germline ends measures 6 bases.

The receptor was isolated from a man in his thirties or forties with COVID-19, enrolled during active disease. What was sequenced was peripheral blood. The chain is encoded by TRBV7-9 joined to TRBJ2-3, with the D segment identity uncertain. The nucleotide sequence is TGTGCCAGCAGGTCGGTAGATACGCAGTATTTT. This codes for CASRSVDTQYF.